The 25 T cell receptor beta chains presented below share a single source sample, sequenced in a study of radiation and T cells in renal cell carcinoma. Time point defined: baseline pretreatment blood. Treatment in this sample: 15 Gy SBRT to primary tumor, nephrectomy 4 weeks later. Profiling relied on immunoSEQ multiplex PCR, and the TCRdb table lists in-frame clones only, not all of them. This repertoire shows 150,000 or so clones, roughly 90% found once; its top ten account for 4.1%. Source: blood, taken from a patient whose treatment included radiotherapy and nephrectomy. The receptors stem from a woman aged 65 to 85 with renal cell carcinoma.

The chain combines TRBV11-3 with TRBJ2-6; a possible D gene is TRBD1 (6 bases). In germline, CDR1 is SGHNT, CDR2 YENEEA. The CDR3 consists of 18 residues. V was shortened by 2 bases and J by 1 base, with 15 bases between the two germline ends. The CDR3 DNA is TGTGCCAGCAGCTTAATGGGGGCGAGTATTTCTGGGGCCAACGTCCTGACTTTC. Its protein product is CASSLMGASISGANVLTF.

The rearrangement uses TRBV7-2 and TRBJ1-6; 11 bases fit TRBD1. Germline CDR1 SGHTA, CDR2 FQGNSA. Trimming removed 5 bases from V and 8 bases from J; junction bases left unmatched: 5. The CDR3 runs 15 residues. CDR3 loop: CASSTRTGGDSPLHF. In nucleotides, the CDR3 is TGTGCCAGCAGCACCCGGACAGGGGGCGATTCACCCCTCCACTTT.

The V call is TRBV21-1, the J call TRBJ1-2. TRBV21-1 is a recognized pseudogene. The CDR3 has 16 residues. The CDR3 sequence: CASSKGFWVTPYGYTF. DNA of the CDR3: TGTGCCAGCAGCAAAGGGTTTTGGGTCACTCCCTATGGCTACACCTTC.

CDR3: CASTLGQGISYNEQFF. CDR3 sequence (DNA): TGTGCCAGTACCCTGGGACAGGGAATATCCTACAATGAGCAGTTCTTC. V usage is TRBV19 and J usage is TRBJ2-1, with 9 bases matching TRBD1. V lost 7 bases and J lost 1; bases outside the gene matches: 8. There are 16 residues in the CDR3. Germline lookup yields CDR1 LNHDA and CDR2 SQIVND (reference sequence).

Details on this clone: This same CDR3 is encoded by further DNA sequences in the sample. The rearrangement joins TRBV7-9 to TRBJ1-5; tentative D call: TRBD1 (6 bases). This CDR3 is 13 amino acids long. Germline loops: CDR1 SEHNR, CDR2 FQNEAQ (reference sequence). Trimming stripped 1 base from V and 6 bases from J, with 7 bases between. The CDR3 region is CASSLEGGQPQHF. The CDR3 nucleotides are TGTGCCAGCAGCTTAGAAGGGGGTCAGCCCCAGCATTTT.

CDR3 amino acids: CASSVGPGTNTGELFF. The CDR3 coding sequence is TGTGCCAGCAGCGTAGGTCCCGGGACGAACACCGGGGAGCTGTTTTTT. The J gene is TRBJ2-2, the V gene TRBV9, with D possibly matching TRBD2 (5 bases). The CDR3 is made up of 16 amino acids. V lost 0 bases and J 0 bases, leaving 9 bases between the germline ends. CDR1 SGDLS and CDR2 YYNGEE come from the germline V gene. Drawing the rest from reference TRBV9 and TRBJ2-2, the complete variable domain is DSGVTQTPKHLITATGQRVTLRCSPRSGDLSVYWYQQSLDQGLQFLIQYYNGEERAKGNILERFSAQQFPDLHSELNLSSLELGDSALYFCASSVGPGTNTGELFFGEGSRLTVL.

The V call is TRBV7-8, the J call TRBJ2-7; 9 bases agree with TRBD2. This CDR3 region has 15 residues. V was pared by 1 base and J by 1 base, with 2 bases of the junction left unmatched. CDR1 and CDR2 (germline): SGHVS, FQNEAQ. This CDR3 is CASSLGLAGSYEQYF. DNA for the CDR3: TGTGCCAGCAGCTTAGGGCTAGCGGGGTCCTACGAGCAGTACTTC.

This chain joins TRBV18 and TRBJ1-1, with 7 positions matching TRBD1. The CDR3 runs 14 residues. The junction had 7 bases not matched to a gene; V was cut back by 5 bases and J by 4 bases. Germline V gene data show CDR1 as KGHSH and CDR2 as LQKENI. The CDR3 reads CASSSRGMSTEAFF. Written as DNA, the CDR3 is TGTGCCAGCTCATCCAGGGGGATGAGCACTGAAGCTTTCTTT.

The sample holds a few counts of this clone. V usage is TRBV6-6 and J usage is TRBJ1-5; D is uncertain. The CDR3 length is 14 residues. Germline CDR1 MNHNY, CDR2 SVGAGI (reference sequence). Trimming shortened V by 4 bases and J by 0 bases, and 7 bases separated the two germline ends. CDR3 in DNA: TGTGCCAGCAGTTTTACGGGTAGCAATCAGCCCCAGCATTTT. Its translation: CASSFTGSNQPQHF.

V and J are TRBV6-6 and TRBJ1-2; D may be TRBD1 (6 bases). V lost 0 bases and J lost 9, with 17 bases in between. The CDR3 covers 15 residues. Per germline, CDR1 MNHNY and CDR2 SVGAGI (reference sequence). Here the CDR3 reads CASSYSTGKGTSYTF. CDR3 nucleotides: TGTGCCAGCAGTTACTCCACAGGGAAGGGAACGAGCTACACCTTC.

The chain couples TRBV6-1 to TRBJ1-6; no firm D call. Trimming pared 3 bases from V and 6 bases from J, leaving 9 bases between. The germline V gene encodes CDR1 MNHNS and CDR2 SASEGT. The CDR3 sequence is 14 residues long. The CDR3 loop is CASSEVLLNSPLHF. DNA of the CDR3: TGTGCCAGCAGTGAGGTGCTTCTTAATTCACCCCTCCACTTT.

The V gene is TRBV30, the J gene TRBJ2-2, with 8 bases aligning to TRBD2. The V gene end was trimmed by 8 bases and the J gene end by 2 bases; junction bases not matched to a gene: 7. From germline, CDR1 is GTSNPN and CDR2 SVGIG (reference sequence). This CDR3 is built from 14 residues. This CDR3 reads CAGLAGQNTGELFF. Here the CDR3 DNA reads TGTGCCGGGTTAGCGGGGCAAAACACCGGGGAGCTGTTTTTT.

The chain couples TRBV5-1 to TRBJ1-6; 10 nucleotides match TRBD1. CDR1 is SGHRS and CDR2 is YFSETQ in the germline V gene. This CDR3 region has 16 residues. With V trimmed by 4 bases and J by 10 bases, 11 bases remained unmatched. In DNA form, the CDR3 reads TGCGCCAGCAGCCTTAGTATCGGGGACAGGGGATCACCCCTCCACTTT. This translates into CASSLSIGDRGSPLHF.

The V and J genes are TRBV6-6 and TRBJ2-7; D perhaps matches TRBD1 (5 bases). V lost 4 bases, J lost 1 base, and 14 bases lay in between. The germline V gene encodes CDR1 MNHNY and CDR2 SVGAGI (reference sequence). CDR3 length: 15 residues. The CDR3 bases are TGTGCCAGCAGTTTTGGGGCAGGGAAGTCCTACGAGCAGTACTTC. Residues: CASSFGAGKSYEQYF.

The chain is built from TRBV19 and TRBJ1-2; no reliable D call. Trimming removed 3 bases at V and 6 bases at J, with 11 bases between. CDR1 and CDR2 (germline): LNHDA, SQIVND (reference sequence). The length of the CDR3 is 13 residues. The CDR3 sequence is CASSIMSVDGYTF. CDR3 in DNA: TGTGCCAGTAGTATTATGTCAGTCGATGGCTACACCTTC.

Details on this clone: This specimen includes other DNA sequences encoding the same CDR3. This sequence joins TRBV9 and TRBJ1-1; possible D gene TRBD1, 6 bases. CDR1 SGDLS and CDR2 YYNGEE come from the germline V gene. Trimming took off 3 bases at V and 5 bases at J, with 11 bases between the two ends. The CDR3 runs 13 residues. The CDR3 loop is CASSARGLTEAFF. The CDR3 coding sequence is TGTGCCAGCAGCGCCAGGGGTTTGACTGAAGCTTTCTTT.

The CDR3 bases are TGTGCCAGCAGCTTAGGATGGACAGGGCCCACAGATACGCAGTATTTT. As protein: CASSLGWTGPTDTQYF. The V call is TRBV11-3, the J call TRBJ2-3; 8 positions agree with TRBD1. The CDR3 has 16 amino acids. Germline V gene sequence: CDR1 SGHNT, CDR2 YENEEA. V lost 1 base to trimming and J lost 2 bases; unmatched junction nucleotides: 5. The variable domain in full, with the rest retrieved from reference TRBV11-3 and TRBJ2-3, is EAGVVQSPRYKIIEKKQPVAFWCNPISGHNTLYWYLQNLGQGPELLIRYENEEAVDDSQLPKDRFSAERLKGVDSTLKIQPAELGDSAVYLCASSLGWTGPTDTQYFGPGTRLTVL.

In this sample, this clone turned up once. This sequence joins TRBV28 and TRBJ2-3; D is uncertain. The CDR3 is 14 residues long. Germline CDR1 is MDHEN and CDR2 is SYDVKM. V gave up 5 bases and J gave up 0 bases, with 9 bases separating them. This chain's CDR3 is CASSSEESTDTQYF. The DNA for the CDR3 is TGTGCCAGCAGTAGCGAGGAGAGCACAGATACGCAGTATTTT.

V and J are TRBV30 and TRBJ2-7; the match to TRBD2 covers 8 bases. This CDR3 spans 15 amino acids. With V trimmed by 3 bases and J by 13 bases, 20 bases remained unmatched. Germline CDR1 reads GTSNPN; CDR2 reads SVGIG (reference sequence). This CDR3 reads CAWSHHDGGAAQFYF. The DNA for the CDR3 is TGTGCCTGGAGCCACCACGACGGGGGGGCCGCTCAGTTTTACTTC. Variable domain in full (rest from reference TRBV30 and TRBJ2-7): SQTIHQWPATLVQPVGSPLSLECTVEGTSNPNLYWYRQAAGRGLQLLFYSVGIGQISSEVPQNLSASRPQDRQFILSSKKLLLSDSGFYLCAWSHHDGGAAQFYFGPGTRLTVT.

The genes are TRBV7-2 and TRBJ1-5, with D unclear. The CDR3 consists of 12 residues. The germline CDR1 and CDR2 sequences are SGHTA and FQGNSA. Trimming removed 1 base at V and 11 bases at J, with 9 bases between. DNA of the CDR3: TGTGCCAGCAGCTTAGGGTTAGGATCCCAGCATTTT. Translation gives CASSLGLGSQHF.

V usage is TRBV6-5 and J usage is TRBJ2-3; D ambiguous. Trimming left V 4 bases short and J 4 bases short, with 6 bases between. The CDR3 totals 12 residues. In germline, CDR1 is MNHEY, CDR2 SVGAGI. In DNA form, the CDR3 reads TGTGCCAGCAGTTCCATCGCAGATACGCAGTATTTT. It translates to CASSSIADTQYF.

The chain carries TRBV2 and TRBJ1-2, with a possible D match to TRBD1 (5 bases). In germline, CDR1 is SNHLY, CDR2 FYNNEI. Trimming left V 1 base short and J 7 bases short, with 16 bases between. The CDR3 spans 15 residues. In DNA form, the CDR3 reads TGTGCCAGCAGTGAAGAAAAGGTGGGGGGAAGTGGCTACACCTTC. Its protein product is CASSEEKVGGSGYTF. Full variable domain (remainder filled in from reference TRBV2 and TRBJ1-2): EPEVTQTPSHQVTQMGQEVILRCVPISNHLYFYWYRQILGQKVEFLVSFYNNEISEKSEIFDDQFSVERPDGSNFTLKIRSTKLEDSAMYFCASSEEKVGGSGYTFGSGTRLTVV.

This chain uses TRBV7-2 with TRBJ2-5, with 9 bases lining up with TRBD1. There are 16 residues in the CDR3. J was trimmed by 4 bases and V by 5 bases; bases with no gene match: 11. CDR1 SGHTA and CDR2 FQGNSA come from the germline V gene. The CDR3 sequence: CASSMAGTGKGETQYF. CDR3 sequence (DNA): TGTGCCAGCAGCATGGCCGGGACAGGGAAGGGAGAGACCCAGTACTTC. The full variable domain, rest sourced from reference TRBV7-2 and TRBJ2-5, is GAGVSQSPSNKVTEKGKDVELRCDPISGHTALYWYRQSLGQGLEFLIYFQGNSAPDKSGLPSDRFSAERTGGSVSTLTIQRTQQEDSAVYLCASSMAGTGKGETQYFGPGTRLLVL.

The V call is TRBV28, the J call TRBJ2-6; D may match TRBD1 or TRBD2 (5 bases each). CDR1 and CDR2 (germline): MDHEN, SYDVKM. Trimming took 5 bases from V and 0 from J, leaving 11 bases between them. The CDR3 covers 16 residues. CDR3: CASSTGTYSGANVLTF. For the CDR3, the DNA is TGTGCCAGCAGTACCGGGACGTACTCTGGGGCCAACGTCCTGACTTTC.

The chain uses TRBV2 and TRBJ2-1; D might be TRBD2 (6 bases). The CDR3 loop spans 15 amino acids. Germline V gene data show CDR1 as SNHLY and CDR2 as FYNNEI. V was cut by 6 bases and J by 0 bases, with 12 bases left in between. CDR3 sequence (DNA): TGTGCCAGCAGCGTGGGACTCAGCTCCTACAATGAGCAGTTCTTC. Its protein is CASSVGLSSYNEQFF.